This TCR beta chain was profiled in a study of CD8 T cells in ankylosing spondylitis (dated by TCRdb to about 2017). For the study in its entirety: T cell receptor beta repertoires were profiled in healthy donors and ankylosing spondylitis patients so that disease-linked TCR variants could be found. Samples of peripheral blood were taken, and for ankylosing spondylitis patients, synovial fluid was collected as well. In total, the full study cohort was made up of roughly 110 healthy donors and more than 20 ankylosing spondylitis patients. Broader findings and caveats from the paper: Some TCR beta motif variants had previously been reported in synovial fluid and blood of reactive arthritis patients, which suggested common disease-initiation mechanisms. The disease-linked clones had a CD8+ phenotype and were found at relatively low frequencies in peripheral blood. Blood from ankylosing spondylitis patients appeared to be characterized by a TCR beta motif composed of under 10 highly homologous amino acid variants. The disease-linked clones were reported as significantly enriched in matched synovial fluid samples from ankylosing spondylitis patients.

Sequenced on an Illumina MiSeq. Quantitative 5'-RACE with molecular barcodes was used to prepare TCR beta libraries. The authors processed their data as follows. To identify disease-linked TCR variants, a new computational method was used, one built on a probabilistic model of VDJ rearrangement. TCRdb passed the public sequencing reads through fastp at Q25 and MiXCR, retaining productive beta sequences. A single entry per CDR3 protein holds the most common genes and DNA from its merged rows. TCRdb, rather than the study authors, made the V and J calls. This sample is represented by some 33,000 distinct CDR3 sequences; approximately 15% of them were singletons. The ten largest make up approximately 40% of the sample. This clonotype was detected only a few times. Which antigen it targets is not known. Base qualities are missing; no much larger clone stands one base away. The source of this sequence is a male donor with ankylosing spondylitis or in good health (not recorded which). Material for sequencing was blood.

The nucleotides are TGTGCCAGCAGTTTAGCGAATTTGGGTGGAAACACCATATATTTT. Its protein product is CASSLANLGGNTIYF. The rearranged chain carries TRBV12-3 or TRBV12-4 and TRBJ1-3; too little of a D gene remains to name it. Measured from the cysteine to the phenylalanine, the CDR3 is 15 residues long. CDR3 DNA only is kept here, 45 bases in frame from base 1. V is shortened by 0 bases, J by 3 bases, and the region joining them spans 9 bases.